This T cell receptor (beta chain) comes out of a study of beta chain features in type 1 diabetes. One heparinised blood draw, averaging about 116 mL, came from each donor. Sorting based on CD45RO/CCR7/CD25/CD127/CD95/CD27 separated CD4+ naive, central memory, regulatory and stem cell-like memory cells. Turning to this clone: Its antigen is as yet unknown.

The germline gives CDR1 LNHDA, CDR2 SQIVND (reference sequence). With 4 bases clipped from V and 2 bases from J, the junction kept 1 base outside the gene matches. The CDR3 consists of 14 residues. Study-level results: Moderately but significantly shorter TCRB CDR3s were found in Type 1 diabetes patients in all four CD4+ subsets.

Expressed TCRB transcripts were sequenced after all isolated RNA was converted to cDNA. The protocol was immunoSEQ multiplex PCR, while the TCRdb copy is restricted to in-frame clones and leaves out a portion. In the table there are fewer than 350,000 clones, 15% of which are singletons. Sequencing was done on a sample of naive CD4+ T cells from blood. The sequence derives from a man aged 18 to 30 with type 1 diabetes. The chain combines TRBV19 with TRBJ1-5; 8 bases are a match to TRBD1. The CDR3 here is CASSTGGGNQPQHF. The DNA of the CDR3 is TGTGCCAGTAGTACAGGGGGCGGCAATCAGCCCCAGCATTTT.